The 3 T cell receptor beta chains reported below all come from one sample, sequenced in a study of beta chain features in type 1 diabetes. Study conclusions and caveats: TCRB CDR3s from Type 1 diabetes patients were moderately but significantly shorter in all four CD4+ subsets.

The antigens for these receptors are not known. Reverse transcribing all isolated RNA meant expressed TCRB transcripts were sequenced. Generated by immunoSEQ multiplex PCR, the TCRdb table keeps only in-frame clones and is missing some. The sample contains about 150,000 clones, approximately 10% of which appear only once. Sequencing was done on a sample of central memory CD4+ T cells from blood. These receptors originate from a man in his thirties or forties with type 1 diabetes.

In its sample, this clone was seen a few times. The chain couples TRBV27 to TRBJ1-5; 7 nucleotides match TRBD1. The CDR3 spans 14 residues. V shed 5 bases, J shed 9 bases, and the junction held 10 bases outside the gene matches. CDR1 is MNHEY, CDR2 SMNVEV, per germline (reference sequence). The CDR3 DNA reads TGTGCCAGCAGTCCCTGGACAGGCTTTCGGCCCCAGCATTTT. It specifies CASSPWTGFRPQHF.

The table lists this clone with a few counts. This sequence joins TRBV11-1 and TRBJ2-1; a possible D gene is TRBD2 (5 bases). V gave up 5 bases and J gave up 7 bases, with 18 bases separating them. Germline loops: CDR1 SGHAT, CDR2 FQDESV (reference sequence). This CDR3 is 15 amino acids long. This CDR3 is CASSPERELRNEQFF. CDR3 bases: TGTGCCAGCAGCCCGGAGAGGGAGCTCCGGAATGAGCAGTTCTTC. The variable domain in full, with the rest retrieved from reference TRBV11-1 and TRBJ2-1, is EAEVAQSPRYKITEKSQAVAFWCDPISGHATLYWYRQILGQGPELLVQFQDESVVDDSQLPKDRFSAERLKGVDSTLKIQPAELGDSAMYLCASSPERELRNEQFFGPGTRLTVL.

There are a few counts of this clone. This chain joins TRBV9 and TRBJ2-1, with 7 bases matching TRBD1. Germline CDR1 is SGDLS and CDR2 is YYNGEE. The CDR3 extends over 12 amino acids. V lost 5 bases to trimming and J lost 5 bases; unmatched junction nucleotides: 1. The CDR3 nucleotides read TGTGCCAGCAGTACAGGGGACAATGAGCAGTTCTTC. Its translation: CASSTGDNEQFF.